The rows below give T cell receptor beta chains drawn from one sample of a study of CD8 T cells in ankylosing spondylitis. TCRdb used MiXCR to reprocess the 5' RACE reads, holding one entry per CDR3 protein. The profile shows under 130,000 distinct CDR3 sequences, 20% to 30% of them singletons. The specimen was synovial fluid, either unsorted or a sorted T cell fraction (not recorded which). Source of these receptors: a male donor with ankylosing spondylitis. The CDR3 runs from the conserved cysteine through the conserved F or W. The D gene is left open where the match is weak. Expanded clones get a size class; other rows say once, few or many, or leave the size out.

abundance: NA; j_gene: TRBJ2-3; v_gene: TRBV24-1; d_gene: TRBD1; CDR3nt: TGTGCCACCGGACAGGGTAGGGTGGATACGCAGTATTTT; CDR3aa: CATGQGRVDTQYF
abundance: few; j_gene: TRBJ2-7; v_gene: TRBV5-1; d_gene: TRBD1; CDR3nt: TGCGCCAGCAGCCCCGGGACAGGGGCGAAAGGCGAGCAGTACTTC; CDR3aa: CASSPGTGAKGEQYF
abundance: few; j_gene: TRBJ2-3; v_gene: TRBV4-2; d_gene: TRBD2; CDR3nt: TGTGCCAGCAGCCATCATAAGGATAGCGGGAGCCGCACAGATACGCAGTATTTT; CDR3aa: CASSHHKDSGSRTDTQYF
abundance: NA; j_gene: TRBJ2-1; v_gene: TRBV2; d_gene: NA; CDR3nt: TGTTCAGGGCGAGGGGTCGGCAATGAGCAGTTCTTC; CDR3aa: CSGRGVGNEQFF
abundance: NA; j_gene: TRBJ1-2; v_gene: TRBV20-1; d_gene: NA; CDR3nt: TGCAGTGCTAGAGGGAAGGGGAACTATGGCTACACCTTC; CDR3aa: CSARGKGNYGYTF
abundance: few; j_gene: TRBJ2-4; v_gene: TRBV5-1; d_gene: TRBD2; CDR3nt: TGCGCCAGCAGCTGGGGTCTAGCGGGAGCTGGCATTCAGTACTTC; CDR3aa: CASSWGLAGAGIQYF
abundance: few; j_gene: TRBJ2-1; v_gene: TRBV3-1; d_gene: NA; CDR3nt: TGTGCCAGCAGCCTTCTGGGAGGACACAATGAGCAGTTCTTC; CDR3aa: CASSLLGGHNEQFF
abundance: NA; j_gene: TRBJ1-3; v_gene: TRBV7-2; d_gene: TRBD1; CDR3nt: TGTGCCAGCAGTGTGGACAGGGTTGGAACTGGAAACACCATATATTTT; CDR3aa: CASSVDRVGTGNTIYF
abundance: many; j_gene: TRBJ2-1; v_gene: TRBV14; d_gene: TRBD2; CDR3nt: TGTGCCAGCAGCAAAGCCTATTCTAGCGGCCTGACTCTTTACAATGAGCAGTTCTTC; CDR3aa: CASSKAYSSGLTLYNEQFF
abundance: few; j_gene: TRBJ2-5; v_gene: TRBV12-3/TRBV12-4; d_gene: TRBD2; CDR3nt: TGTGCCAGCAGTTTAGCGCTAGCGGGAGTTGGAGAGACCCAGTACTTC; CDR3aa: CASSLALAGVGETQYF
abundance: NA; j_gene: TRBJ2-2; v_gene: TRBV7-2; d_gene: NA; CDR3nt: TGTGCCAGCAGCTTAGCCCTAGCGTTGGACGGGGAGCTGTTTTTT; CDR3aa: CASSLALALDGELFF
abundance: NA; j_gene: TRBJ2-1; v_gene: TRBV20-1; d_gene: TRBD2; CDR3nt: TGCAGTGCTAGAGCCCTAGCGGGAGTATACAATGAGCAGTTCTTC; CDR3aa: CSARALAGVYNEQFF
abundance: NA; j_gene: TRBJ2-3; v_gene: TRBV5-6; d_gene: TRBD2; CDR3nt: TGTGCCAGCAGCGTGACTAGCGGGGTCATCACAGATACGCAGTATTTT; CDR3aa: CASSVTSGVITDTQYF
abundance: few; j_gene: TRBJ2-1; v_gene: TRBV12-3/TRBV12-4; d_gene: TRBD1; CDR3nt: TGTGCCAGCAGGCCGGGACAGTCGAGCTCCTACAATGAGCAGTTCTTC; CDR3aa: CASRPGQSSSYNEQFF
abundance: few; j_gene: TRBJ2-7; v_gene: TRBV5-1; d_gene: NA; CDR3nt: TGCGCCAGCAGCCGGGGATCGAGCTACGAGCAGTACTTC; CDR3aa: CASSRGSSYEQYF
abundance: many; j_gene: TRBJ2-2; v_gene: TRBV4-1; d_gene: NA; CDR3nt: TGCGCCAGCAGCCTCGGGCCTGACACCGGGGAGCTGTTTTTT; CDR3aa: CASSLGPDTGELFF
abundance: few; j_gene: TRBJ2-1; v_gene: TRBV7-8; d_gene: NA; CDR3nt: TGTGCCAGCAGCACCAGCAGGGTGGGGGGGCTAGAGCAGTTCTTC; CDR3aa: CASSTSRVGGLEQFF
abundance: few; j_gene: TRBJ2-5; v_gene: TRBV29-1; d_gene: TRBD1; CDR3nt: TGCAGCGTGGGCGGGACAGGGGTCGGGGAGACCCAGTACTTC; CDR3aa: CSVGGTGVGETQYF
abundance: once; j_gene: TRBJ1-2; v_gene: TRBV27; d_gene: NA; CDR3nt: TGTGCCAGCAGTTCGAGGGCGGGGGGGGGCTACACCTTC; CDR3aa: CASSSRAGGGYTF
abundance: NA; j_gene: TRBJ2-2; v_gene: TRBV7-2; d_gene: NA; CDR3nt: TGTGCCAGCAGATCCCCGGCGGGACGAGCGAACACCGGGGAGCTGTTTTTT; CDR3aa: CASRSPAGRANTGELFF
abundance: few; j_gene: TRBJ1-6; v_gene: TRBV20-1; d_gene: NA; CDR3nt: TGCAGTGCTAGACCCCACCCGTGGTCACCCCTCCACTTT; CDR3aa: CSARPHPWSPLHF
abundance: many; j_gene: TRBJ1-1; v_gene: TRBV27; d_gene: NA; CDR3nt: TGTGCCAGCAGGCTCGGGACGAACACTGAAGCTTTCTTT; CDR3aa: CASRLGTNTEAFF
abundance: NA; j_gene: TRBJ2-1; v_gene: TRBV4-1; d_gene: NA; CDR3nt: TGCGCCAGCAGCCAAGATCTACGTAGAAAATACAATGAGCAGTTCTTC; CDR3aa: CASSQDLRRKYNEQFF
abundance: few; j_gene: TRBJ1-1; v_gene: TRBV27; d_gene: NA; CDR3nt: TGTGCCAGCAGTTTACGGGGGCAGGGCACTGAAGCTTTCTTT; CDR3aa: CASSLRGQGTEAFF
abundance: many; j_gene: TRBJ2-3; v_gene: TRBV12-3/TRBV12-4; d_gene: TRBD1; CDR3nt: TGTGCCAGCAGTTTCGGGCAGGGGGCTGATACGCAGTATTTT; CDR3aa: CASSFGQGADTQYF
abundance: NA; j_gene: TRBJ2-5; v_gene: TRBV29-1; d_gene: TRBD1; CDR3nt: TGCAGCGTTCAAGCCGGGACAGGGCAAGAGACCCAGTACTTC; CDR3aa: CSVQAGTGQETQYF
abundance: many; j_gene: TRBJ2-7; v_gene: TRBV29-1; d_gene: TRBD1; CDR3nt: TGCAGCGCCGCAAAACGGGACAGCTCCTACGAGCAGTACTTC; CDR3aa: CSAAKRDSSYEQYF
abundance: few; j_gene: TRBJ1-1; v_gene: TRBV7-2; d_gene: TRBD1; CDR3nt: TGTGCCAGCAGCTTAAGGCCCCCGGGACAGGGGTCCACTGAAGCTTTCTTT; CDR3aa: CASSLRPPGQGSTEAFF
abundance: NA; j_gene: TRBJ2-1; v_gene: TRBV20-1; d_gene: TRBD2; CDR3nt: TGCAGTGCCGATGGGAGCGGGAGGAATGAGCAGTTCTTC; CDR3aa: CSADGSGRNEQFF
abundance: few; j_gene: TRBJ2-3; v_gene: TRBV6-1; d_gene: TRBD2; CDR3nt: TGTGCCAGCAGTGAAATCACTAGCGGATTCGCCATTACGCAGTATTTT; CDR3aa: CASSEITSGFAITQYF
abundance: NA; j_gene: TRBJ2-2; v_gene: TRBV9; d_gene: NA; CDR3nt: TGTGCCAGCAGCGTGGGCGTACAAACCAACACCGGGGAGCTGTTTTTT; CDR3aa: CASSVGVQTNTGELFF
abundance: few; j_gene: TRBJ2-1; v_gene: TRBV25-1; d_gene: NA; CDR3nt: TGTGCCAGCAGTGAATCGAGTCGCGGCACCTACAATGAGCAGTTCTTC; CDR3aa: CASSESSRGTYNEQFF
abundance: few; j_gene: TRBJ2-2; v_gene: TRBV20-1; d_gene: NA; CDR3nt: TGCAGTGCTCCCATGCCGAGGACCGGGGAGCTGTTTTTT; CDR3aa: CSAPMPRTGELFF
abundance: NA; j_gene: TRBJ2-2; v_gene: TRBV20-1; d_gene: TRBD2; CDR3nt: TGCAGTGCTAGTTTCCCCGGACTAGCGGGAACCGGGGAGCTGTTTTTT; CDR3aa: CSASFPGLAGTGELFF
abundance: few; j_gene: TRBJ2-7; v_gene: TRBV5-6; d_gene: NA; CDR3nt: TGTGCCAGCAGCTTTAGCCGGACTAACGAGCAGTACTTC; CDR3aa: CASSFSRTNEQYF
abundance: few; j_gene: TRBJ1-1; v_gene: TRBV5-1; d_gene: TRBD1; CDR3nt: TGCGCCAGCAGCCCGACAGGGGAGAACACTGAAGCTTTCTTT; CDR3aa: CASSPTGENTEAFF
abundance: NA; j_gene: TRBJ2-1; v_gene: TRBV6-2/TRBV6-3; d_gene: TRBD2; CDR3nt: TGTGCCAGCAGTAAGCTAGCGGGCTCCTACAATGAGCAGTTCTTC; CDR3aa: CASSKLAGSYNEQFF
abundance: NA; j_gene: TRBJ2-1; v_gene: TRBV12-3/TRBV12-4; d_gene: NA; CDR3nt: TGTGCCAGCAGCCTGAGGAGTATAGAGCAGTTCTTC; CDR3aa: CASSLRSIEQFF
abundance: many; j_gene: TRBJ2-1; v_gene: TRBV11-2; d_gene: NA; CDR3nt: TGTGCCAGCAGCTTGGGGGGCGGGAGTGGGAATGAGCAGTTCTTC; CDR3aa: CASSLGGGSGNEQFF